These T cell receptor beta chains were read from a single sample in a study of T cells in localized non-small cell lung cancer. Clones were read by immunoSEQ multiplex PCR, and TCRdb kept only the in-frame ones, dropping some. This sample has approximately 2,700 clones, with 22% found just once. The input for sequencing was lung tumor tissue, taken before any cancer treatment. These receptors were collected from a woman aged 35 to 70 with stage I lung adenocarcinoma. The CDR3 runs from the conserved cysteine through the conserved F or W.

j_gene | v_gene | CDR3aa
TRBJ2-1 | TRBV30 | CAWSPRDRGRVGEQFF
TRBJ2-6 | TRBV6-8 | CASSYSIRDRVNSGANVLTF
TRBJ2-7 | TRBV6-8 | CASSYGQGGYEQYF
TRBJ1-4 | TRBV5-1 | CASSFSPGGDEKLFF
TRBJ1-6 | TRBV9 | CASRVIRVPALHF
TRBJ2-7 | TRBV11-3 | CASSLYRPPYEQYF
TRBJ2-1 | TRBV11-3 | CASSLGLRVPYNEQFF
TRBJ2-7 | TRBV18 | CASSPDGVRAYEQYF
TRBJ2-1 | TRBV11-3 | CASSLLAGGYEQFF
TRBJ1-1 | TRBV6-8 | CASSYSRTGGLNTEAFF
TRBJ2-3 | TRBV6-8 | CASSRDSTDTQYF
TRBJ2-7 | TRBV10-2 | CASSESTSGVDEQYF
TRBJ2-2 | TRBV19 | CASTLTMNTGELFF
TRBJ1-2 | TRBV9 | CASSVVVGNGYTF
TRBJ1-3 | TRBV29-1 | CSVARGGAGNTIYF
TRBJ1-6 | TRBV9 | CASSVVGRGNSPLHF
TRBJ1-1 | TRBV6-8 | CASSFRRVTEAFF
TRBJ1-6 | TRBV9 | CASSVVGVGNSPLHF
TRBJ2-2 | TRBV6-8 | CASSYSGTGELFF
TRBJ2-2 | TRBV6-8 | CASSYSFQEGLFF
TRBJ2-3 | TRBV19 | CASSSRTGGTDTQYF
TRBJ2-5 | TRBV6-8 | CASSRFWGEEETQYF
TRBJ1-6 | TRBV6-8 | CASSYQDRTGSPLHF
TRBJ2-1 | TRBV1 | CASSQERTSGNEQFF
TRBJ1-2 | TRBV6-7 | CASTHRGRNYGYTF
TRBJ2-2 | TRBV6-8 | CASHLGASGLTGELFF
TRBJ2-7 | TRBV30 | CAWARTGPYEQYF
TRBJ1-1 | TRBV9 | CASSPKSTGTNTEAFF
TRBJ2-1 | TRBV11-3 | CASSLEGAGGGNEQFF
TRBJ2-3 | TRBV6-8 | CASRPSGGASDTQYF
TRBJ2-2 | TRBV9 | CASRRQGNTGELFF
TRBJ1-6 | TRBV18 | CASSPETGRNSPLHF
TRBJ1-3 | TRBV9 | CASRTPSSGNTIYF
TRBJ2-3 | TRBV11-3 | CASSLEGGSTDTQYF
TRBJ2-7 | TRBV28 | CASSLRPGRRDHEQYF
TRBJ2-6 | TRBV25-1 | CASTQGPLSGANVLTF